This is a list of T cell receptor beta chains from one sample in a study of cytomegalovirus exposure and HLA in healthy donors. Some clones are missing from TCRdb's copy, which holds only in-frame ones; the method was immunoSEQ multiplex PCR. The top ten hold 20% to 25% of the sample, which has 150,000 to 180,000 clones, approximately 86% seen once. Sequencing input: PBMCs. All receptors derive from a man between 18 and 29 years old in good health and CMV-seropositive. The CDR3 runs from the conserved cysteine through the conserved F or W. D genes are given only for firm matches. Clone size is shown for a subset of rows, as once, few, many or a class of expanded clone.

j_gene	v_gene	abundance	d_gene	CDR3aa	CDR3nt
TRBJ2-7	TRBV4-1	once	NA	CASSQVIPTPTVSTYEQYF	TGCGCCAGCAGCCAAGTCATACCCACCCCGACAGTGTCAACCTACGAGCAGTACTTC
TRBJ2-7	TRBV7-2	NA	NA	CASSLGLGGPYKQYF	TGTGCCAGCAGCTTAGGCCTTGGGGGCCCCTACAAGCAGTACTTC
TRBJ1-1	TRBV29-1	NA	TRBD1	CSVVYRGRRNTEAFF	TGCAGCGTTGTCTACAGGGGGCGTAGGAACACTGAAGCTTTCTTT
TRBJ1-1	TRBV5-8	NA	NA	CASSPGGSNTEAFF	TGTGCCAGCAGCCCGGGGGGATCGAACACTGAAGCTTTCTTT
TRBJ2-1	TRBV5-4	NA	TRBD2	CASSDARTSGGEQFF	TGTGCCAGCAGCGACGCAAGGACTAGCGGGGGTGAGCAGTTCTTC
TRBJ2-7	TRBV6-5	NA	TRBD2	CASFGPSGSYEQYF	TGTGCCAGCTTTGGGCCTAGCGGCTCCTACGAGCAGTACTTC
TRBJ1-5	TRBV6-6	few	TRBD1	CASSYADRDQPQHF	TGTGCCAGCAGTTACGCCGACAGGGATCAGCCCCAGCATTTT
TRBJ2-5	TRBV25-1	NA	NA	CASTPRDLRQETQYF	TGTGCCAGCACCCCCCGGGATTTACGCCAAGAGACCCAGTACTTC
TRBJ2-7	TRBV11-2	once	TRBD2	CASSSRTSGRYEQYF	TGTGCCAGCAGCTCCAGGACTAGCGGGAGGTATGAGCAGTACTTC
TRBJ2-1	TRBV7-2	NA	NA	CASSLDSPRPREFF	TGTGCCAGCAGCTTAGATAGTCCGCGGCCGCGGGAGTTCTTC
TRBJ1-5	TRBV2	NA	TRBD1	CASSVEQGASQPQHF	TGTGCCAGCAGTGTCGAACAGGGGGCCAGTCAGCCCCAGCATTTT
TRBJ1-6	TRBV25-1	NA	NA	CASSESASSYSPLHF	TGTGCCAGCAGTGAATCCGCCAGTTCTTATTCACCCCTCCACTTT
TRBJ2-7	TRBV21-1	NA	NA	CASSKAWNGTDPGEQYF	TGTGCCAGCAGCAAAGCGTGGAACGGGACAGATCCGGGTGAGCAGTACTTC
TRBJ2-4	TRBV18	NA	TRBD2	CASSPIRGVGKNIQYF	TGTGCCAGCTCACCCATCCGGGGGGTCGGCAAAAACATTCAGTACTTC
TRBJ2-5	TRBV10-2	NA	NA	CASSEQGGQTQYF	TGCGCCAGCAGTGAACAGGGTGGACAGACCCAGTACTTC
TRBJ1-2	TRBV6-5	NA	NA	CASSYGGRNYGYTF	TGTGCCAGCAGTTACGGCGGGAGGAACTATGGCTACACCTTC
TRBJ2-5	TRBV7-2	NA	NA	CASSLAPPRETQYF	TGTGCCAGCAGCTTAGCACCGCCTAGGGAGACCCAGTACTTC
TRBJ2-5	TRBV5-8	NA	NA	CASSHGQTQETQYF	TGTGCCAGCAGCCACGGACAGACCCAAGAGACCCAGTACTTC
TRBJ1-4	TRBV15	once	NA	CATSRDRGKLFF	TGTGCCACCAGCAGAGATCGGGGAAAACTGTTTTTT
TRBJ1-1	TRBV27	NA	TRBD1	CASRPGQGFLNTEAFF	TGTGCCAGCAGACCGGGACAGGGATTCCTGAACACTGAAGCTTTCTTT
TRBJ2-5	TRBV4-3	NA	TRBD2	CASSQDLTGGETQYF	TGCGCCAGCAGCCAAGATCTTACGGGAGGAGAGACCCAGTACTTC
TRBJ1-2	TRBV9	once	NA	CASSAGDRGLNYGYTF	TGTGCCAGCAGCGCTGGGGACCGGGGACTTAACTATGGCTACACCTTC
TRBJ2-3	TRBV13	once	TRBD2	CASSLSGSGDTQYF	TGTGCCAGCAGCTTAAGCGGGAGCGGCGATACGCAGTATTTT
TRBJ2-2	TRBV25-1	NA	NA	CASSEYGRGNTGELFF	TGTGCCAGCAGTGAATATGGCAGGGGAAACACCGGGGAGCTGTTTTTT
TRBJ1-2	TRBV6-5	NA	TRBD1	CASSRLGQATGGYTF	TGTGCCAGCAGTCGCCTGGGACAGGCGACGGGTGGCTACACCTTC
TRBJ2-2	TRBV4-2	once	NA	CASSQRTSREGELFF	TGTGCCAGCAGCCAACGGACCAGCAGGGAAGGGGAGCTGTTTTTT
TRBJ2-7	TRBV18	NA	NA	CASSPAPHRADYEQYF	TGTGCCAGCTCACCGGCCCCGCACAGGGCCGACTACGAGCAGTACTTC
TRBJ2-1	TRBV28	NA	TRBD2	CASLKSPGLLARNEQFF	TGTGCCTCCTTGAAATCCCCGGGACTACTGGCCAGGAATGAGCAGTTCTTC
TRBJ1-3	TRBV29-1	NA	NA	CSVSQGLSGNTIYF	TGCAGCGTTAGCCAGGGATTGAGTGGAAACACCATATATTTT
TRBJ1-5	TRBV19	many	TRBD1	CASKPTGGPNQPQHF	TGTGCCAGTAAACCGACAGGGGGGCCCAATCAGCCCCAGCATTTT
TRBJ2-2	TRBV18	NA	TRBD1	CASSTGTNTGELFF	TGTGCCAGCTCGACAGGGACGAACACCGGGGAGCTGTTTTTT
TRBJ1-2	TRBV5-1	once	TRBD1	CASSLGTGQFYGYTF	TGCGCCAGCAGCTTAGGGACAGGGCAATTCTATGGCTACACCTTC
TRBJ2-1	TRBV6-5	NA	TRBD1	CASSYSGGQGRDEQFF	TGTGCCAGCAGTTACTCGGGGGGACAGGGGAGGGATGAGCAGTTCTTC
TRBJ1-2	TRBV29-1	NA	TRBD1	CSAAKRGQDYGYTF	TGCAGCGCGGCCAAGAGGGGGCAGGACTATGGCTACACCTTC
TRBJ2-7	TRBV5-1	NA	NA	CASSPDTNNHYEQYF	TGCGCCAGCAGCCCGGACACGAACAATCACTACGAGCAGTACTTC
TRBJ2-1	TRBV6-6	NA	NA	CASRTQGNEQFF	TGTGCCAGCAGGACACAAGGCAATGAGCAGTTCTTC
TRBJ1-3	TRBV4-3	NA	NA	CASSQDRQGISGNTIYF	TGCGCCAGCAGCCAAGACCGGCAGGGTATCTCTGGAAACACCATATATTTT
TRBJ2-2	TRBV7-2	NA	TRBD2	CASSGLAGGTPANTGELFF	TGTGCCAGCAGCGGACTAGCGGGGGGAACCCCCGCGAACACCGGGGAGCTGTTTTTT
TRBJ2-7	TRBV7-9	NA	TRBD2	CASSGGLAGSYEQYF	TGTGCCAGCAGCGGGGGACTAGCGGGATCCTACGAGCAGTACTTC
TRBJ2-5	TRBV5-1	once	NA	CASSLDPQDSQETQYF	TGCGCCAGCAGCTTGGACCCCCAGGACAGTCAAGAGACCCAGTACTTC
TRBJ2-3	TRBV6-6	NA	TRBD1	CASSQPGGANTQYF	TGTGCCAGCAGTCAACCAGGGGGCGCGAATACGCAGTATTTT
TRBJ2-1	TRBV14	once	TRBD2	CASSQSFAGGRDEQFF	TGTGCCAGCAGCCAATCTTTTGCGGGAGGTAGGGATGAGCAGTTCTTC
TRBJ2-3	TRBV30	NA	NA	CAWSANTDTQYF	TGTGCCTGGAGTGCTAACACAGATACGCAGTATTTT
TRBJ1-1	TRBV29-1	NA	NA	CSVATGLETEAFF	TGCAGCGTCGCAACAGGGCTGGAGACTGAAGCTTTCTTT
TRBJ2-5	TRBV25-1	NA	TRBD2	CASSEGLAGGETQYF	TGTGCCAGCAGTGAGGGTCTAGCGGGGGGAGAGACCCAGTACTTC
TRBJ2-7	TRBV19	NA	TRBD2	CASSRTSGNYEQYF	TGTGCCAGTAGCCGGACTAGCGGGAACTACGAGCAGTACTTC
TRBJ1-2	TRBV6-5	NA	NA	CASRNRLGGSYGYTF	TGTGCCAGCAGGAACCGCCTTGGGGGGAGTTATGGCTACACCTTC
TRBJ2-7	TRBV7-9	NA	NA	CASSLAVGVSYEQYF	TGTGCCAGCAGCTTAGCGGTAGGGGTCTCCTACGAGCAGTACTTC
TRBJ2-4	TRBV7-2	NA	TRBD1	CASSSGQGNIQYF	TGTGCCAGCAGCTCGGGACAGGGAAACATTCAGTACTTC
TRBJ1-5	TRBV2	NA	TRBD1	CASSGDRVSNQPQHF	TGTGCCAGCAGCGGGGACAGGGTTAGCAATCAGCCCCAGCATTTT
TRBJ2-1	TRBV13	NA	TRBD1	CASSPSGQGAGKREKQFF	TGTGCCAGCAGCCCGAGCGGACAGGGGGCGGGTAAGAGGGAAAAGCAGTTCTTC